These 14 T cell receptor beta chains were all obtained from the same sample, sequenced in a study of blood T cell repertoires in COVID-19. TCRdb's table, derived via immunoSEQ multiplex PCR, lists solely in-frame clones and lacks some. The top ten hold 13% of the sample, which has around 100,000 clones, about 85% seen once. The sample was peripheral blood. These receptors were obtained from a human donor in a cohort sampled during active COVID-19.

V and J are TRBV7-2 and TRBJ2-1, with a weak D call TRBD2 (5 bases). Looked up from germline, CDR1 is SGHTA and CDR2 is FQGNSA. This CDR3 has 14 residues. V gave up 7 bases and J gave up 4 bases, with 14 bases separating them. The CDR3 spells CASTSPGGYNEQFF. CDR3 DNA: TGTGCCAGCACCTCCCCGGGCGGGTACAATGAGCAGTTCTTC.

The J gene is TRBJ2-7, the V gene TRBV7-9, with 9 nucleotides matching TRBD1. The CDR3 consists of 17 residues. Germline V lookup: CDR1 SEHNR, CDR2 FQNEAQ (reference sequence). The J segment lost 2 bases and the V segment lost 2 bases, leaving 10 bases of the junction unmatched. The CDR3 here is CASSLTMGTGNPYEQYF. CDR3 DNA: TGTGCCAGCAGCTTAACGATGGGGACAGGGAATCCCTACGAGCAGTACTTC.

This clone appeared a few times. The chain recombines TRBV4-3 with TRBJ2-1; 7 bases align to TRBD2. Germline CDR1 reads LGHNA; CDR2 reads YSLEER. The V and J ends lost 0 bases and 4 bases, in that order; junction bases with no gene match: 12. The CDR3 has 18 residues. CDR3 protein: CASSQDRSGANGYNEQFF. The CDR3 bases are TGCGCCAGCAGCCAAGATAGGAGCGGGGCTAATGGATACAATGAGCAGTTCTTC.

The rearrangement uses TRBV6-8 and TRBJ2-6, with 7 positions matching TRBD1. The CDR3 has 17 amino acids. The germline V gene has CDR1 MNHGY and CDR2 SAAAGT. J lost 0 bases, V lost 9 bases, and 11 bases had no gene match. This chain's CDR3 is CARRQGKLLSGANVLTF. The CDR3 nucleotides read TGTGCCAGAAGACAGGGAAAGTTACTCTCTGGGGCCAACGTCCTGACTTTC.

The CDR3 DNA follows: TGTGCCAGCAGCTCGCGGACAGGTGAACACAATGAGCAGTTCTTC. This gives the protein CASSSRTGEHNEQFF. This chain joins TRBV7-8 and TRBJ2-1; 7 nucleotides align to TRBD1. The V gene's germline CDR1 is SGHVS and CDR2 FQNEAQ. The CDR3 is made up of 15 amino acids. Trimming removed 4 bases from V and 5 bases from J; junction bases left unmatched: 8.

This sequence joins TRBV7-8 and TRBJ1-5; TRBD1 aligns across 10 bases. Germline V lookup: CDR1 SGHVS, CDR2 FQNEAQ. The CDR3 runs to 15 residues. V shed 5 bases and J 1 base; nucleotides not matched to a gene: 2. The CDR3 DNA reads as TGTGCCAGCAGCCTGGACAGGGGGAGCAATCAGCCCCAGCATTTT. Protein sequence: CASSLDRGSNQPQHF.

The gene calls are TRBV7-2 and TRBJ2-2, with 8 bases that match TRBD2. Per germline, CDR1 SGHTA and CDR2 FQGNSA. The CDR3 is made up of 17 amino acids. V trimming: 5 bases; J trimming: 1 base; junction bases outside the gene matches: 9. CDR3 DNA sequence: TGTGCCAGCAGCCCCCGGGGGAGCGGGGGGAACACCGGGGAGCTGTTTTTT. The encoded protein is CASSPRGSGGNTGELFF. Full variable domain (outside the CDR3, taken from reference TRBV7-2 and TRBJ2-2): GAGVSQSPSNKVTEKGKDVELRCDPISGHTALYWYRQSLGQGLEFLIYFQGNSAPDKSGLPSDRFSAERTGGSVSTLTIQRTQQEDSAVYLCASSPRGSGGNTGELFFGEGSRLTVL.

The DNA for the CDR3 is TGTGCCAGCACCGGGAGACTAGCGGAAGAGACCCAGTACTTC. The encoded protein is CASTGRLAEETQYF. This rearrangement joins TRBV2 to TRBJ2-5; 9 positions match TRBD2. The V gene's germline CDR1 is SNHLY and CDR2 FYNNEI. J was trimmed by 3 bases and V by 7 bases; bases with no gene match: 6. The CDR3 is made up of 14 amino acids.

This clone was counted a single time. This rearrangement joins TRBV4-2 to TRBJ2-7, with D possibly matching TRBD1 (6 bases). Trimming removed 1 base at V and 4 bases at J, with 11 bases between. The germline CDR1 and CDR2 sequences are LGHNA and YNFKEQ. The CDR3 totals 14 residues. CDR3 in DNA: TGTGCCAGCAGCCAAGTGGGGACAAGTTACGAGCAGTACTTC. Translating gives CASSQVGTSYEQYF.

The chain is built from TRBV5-6 and TRBJ2-1, with 8 bases matching TRBD1. V lost 6 bases to trimming and J lost 7 bases; unmatched junction nucleotides: 15. This CDR3 spans 16 amino acids. Germline V gene data show CDR1 as SGHDT and CDR2 as YYEEEE. CDR3 region: CASTLFDRGNENEQFF. CDR3 DNA: TGTGCCAGCACACTGTTTGACAGGGGAAATGAAAATGAGCAGTTCTTC.

This chain uses TRBV11-2 with TRBJ2-3; a possible D gene is TRBD1 (5 bases). The CDR3 consists of 14 residues. Germline loops: CDR1 SGHAT, CDR2 FQNNGV. Trimming pared 2 bases from V and 5 bases from J, leaving 11 bases between. CDR3 nucleotides: TGTGCCAGCAGCTTACCCTGGGGCGGAGATACGCAGTATTTT. It yields the protein CASSLPWGGDTQYF.

This sequence joins TRBV3-1 (or the pseudogene TRBV3-2) and TRBJ2-6; TRBD1 matches at 9 bases. V gave up 7 bases and J gave up 0 bases; unmatched junction bases: 7. Germline assignment: CDR1 LGHDT and CDR2 YNNKEL (reference sequence). The CDR3 runs 17 residues. CDR3 residues: CASTQGTGTSGANVLTF. Written as DNA, the CDR3 is TGTGCCAGCACCCAGGGGACAGGGACCTCTGGGGCCAACGTCCTGACTTTC.

The chain recombines TRBV6-2 or TRBV6-3 with TRBJ2-3, with 12 bases identical to TRBD2. Germline trimming cut 5 bases from V and 5 bases from J; bases unmatched to any gene: 2. CDR3 size: 14 residues. The germline CDR1 and CDR2 sequences are MNHEY and SVGEGT. CDR3 protein: CASSKLAGGDTQYF. CDR3 coding DNA: TGTGCCAGCAGTAAACTAGCGGGGGGAGATACGCAGTATTTT.

The chain employs TRBV29-1 and TRBJ1-1; 10 bases are shared with TRBD1. The CDR3 is made up of 15 amino acids. V trimming: 1 base; J trimming: 5 bases; junction bases outside the gene matches: 7. CDR1 and CDR2 (germline): SQVTM, ANQGSEA. CDR3 DNA: TGCAGCGTTGAAGGTGTCGGGACAGGGGAGACTGAAGCTTTCTTT. This gives the protein CSVEGVGTGETEAFF.